A single sample gave rise to the 30 T cell receptor beta chains below, sequenced in a study of T cells in Graves' hyperthyroidism and ophthalmopathy. From RNA transcripts, TCR beta CDR3 regions were amplified. Researchers ran a first-round RT-PCR on the TCR CDR3 using the HTBI primer set. MiXCR, run by TCRdb on the multiplex PCR reads, gives a single entry per CDR3 protein. The sample has 350,000 or so distinct CDR3 sequences; 21% are singletons. The sample taken for sequencing was blood. The receptors were gathered from a woman between 45 and 60 years old with Graves' hyperthyroidism.

This clonotype was found many times. The gene calls are TRBV6-1 and TRBJ1-1, with a weak D call TRBD1 (6 bases). This CDR3 region has 13 residues. Germline V CDR1 and CDR2: MNHNS, SASEGT. Trimming stripped 8 bases from V and 2 bases from J, with 12 bases between. CDR3 residues: CASGVGGNTEAFF. The CDR3 nucleotides are TGTGCCAGCGGGGTAGGGGGAAACACTGAAGCTTTCTTT.

This clonotype was counted many times. The V and J genes are TRBV7-2 and TRBJ2-3; 11 nucleotides match TRBD2. The germline gives CDR1 SGHTA, CDR2 FQGNSA. The CDR3 totals 15 residues. J gave up 4 bases and V 2 bases, and 2 bases lay outside the gene matches. CDR3 in DNA: TGTGCCAGCAGCTTATTAGCGGGGGGGCCAGATACGCAGTATTTT. This sequence encodes CASSLLAGGPDTQYF.

This chain links TRBV19 with TRBJ1-6; the D gene is possibly TRBD1 (5 bases). Germline CDR1 reads LNHDA; CDR2 reads SQIVND (reference sequence). The CDR3 has 14 amino acids. Trimming cost V 8 bases and J 9 bases, with 17 bases left between them. CDR3 DNA sequence: TGTGCCAGTCACGAAAGGGGCGGGGGTTCACCCCTCCACTTT. This codes for CASHERGGGSPLHF.

The chain recombines TRBV5-1 with TRBJ2-3, with D uncertain. CDR1 and CDR2 (germline): SGHRS, YFSETQ. This CDR3 spans 14 amino acids. V was clipped by 1 base and J by 1 base, with 7 bases between them. CDR3 DNA sequence: TGCGCCAGCAGCTTGCCGCAGGGCACAGATACGCAGTATTTT. It translates to CASSLPQGTDTQYF.

This clonotype was detected only a few times. A much larger clone lies one base from this, so it may be a read error. This chain joins TRBV20-1 and TRBJ1-2; no clear D gene. CDR1 DFQATT and CDR2 SNEGSKA come from the germline V gene (reference sequence). The CDR3 totals 12 residues. The CDR3 DNA is TGCAGAGTATGGAAGGGATCGCGCGGCTACACCTTC. This codes for CRVWKGSRGYTF.

There are many counts of this clonotype. The J gene is TRBJ1-6, the V gene TRBV5-1; D possibly corresponds to TRBD1 (6 bases). This CDR3 is built from 17 residues. The germline gives CDR1 SGHRS, CDR2 YFSETQ. Trimming pared 1 base from V and 10 bases from J, leaving 21 bases between. The CDR3 DNA reads TGCGCCAGCAGCTTGTTCCCCAGGGGAAGTCGAGGATCACCCCTCCACTTT. This gives the protein CASSLFPRGSRGSPLHF.

In this sample, this clonotype turned up once. The chain links TRBV28 to TRBJ2-7; D unclear. Trimming removed 2 bases from V and 4 bases from J, with 12 bases in between. The germline CDR1 and CDR2 sequences are MDHEN and SYDVKM. CDR3 length: 14 residues. CDR3 region: CASSLTSYLYEQYF. CDR3 nucleotides: TGTGCCAGCAGTTTAACCTCTTACCTGTACGAGCAGTACTTC.

As regards this clonotype: One base away lies a much larger clone, so this may be a sequencing read error. The V call is TRBV6-5, the J call TRBJ1-5; D ambiguous. Per germline, CDR1 MNHEY and CDR2 SVGAGI. The CDR3 runs 18 residues. CDR3 sequence (DNA): TGTGCCAGCTGTTACTCGATATTCAGGACCAGCGGCAATCAGCCCCAGCATTTT. It codes for CASCYSIFRTSGNQPQHF.

This clonotype was counted at least ten times. The chain carries TRBV27 and TRBJ1-2, with 8 nucleotides matching TRBD1. CDR1 and CDR2 (germline): MNHEY, SMNVEV (reference sequence). This CDR3 has 15 amino acids. V shed 4 bases and J 5 bases; nucleotides not matched to a gene: 9. Written as DNA, the CDR3 is TGTGCCAGCAGTTCCGTCCGGCAGGGGGCATATGGCTACACCTTC. Protein product: CASSSVRQGAYGYTF.

This clonotype has only a few counts. The V call is TRBV30, the J call TRBJ1-2; D perhaps matches TRBD1 (5 bases). In germline, CDR1 is GTSNPN, CDR2 SVGIG (reference sequence). Between the trimmed V and J ends, which lost 0 bases and 7 bases, there was a span of 18 bases. The CDR3 is 15 residues long. DNA of the CDR3: TGTGCCTGGAGTGTACTCTCGAGGGGACTGGCTGGCTACACCTTC. This gives the protein CAWSVLSRGLAGYTF.

V and J are TRBV24-1 and TRBJ2-2; 8 bases are a match to TRBD1. This CDR3 contains 14 residues. The ends lost 9 bases at V and 6 bases at J; junction bases unmatched: 8. Germline CDR1 and CDR2: KGHDR and SFDVKD. CDR3 residues: CATAGQGDPGELFF. In DNA, the CDR3 is TGTGCCACCGCAGGACAGGGAGATCCCGGGGAGCTGTTTTTT.

The chain employs TRBV24-1 and TRBJ1-2; 8 bases agree with TRBD1. This CDR3 is built from 13 residues. J was trimmed by 7 bases and V by 3 bases; bases with no gene match: 3. Germline lookup yields CDR1 KGHDR and CDR2 SFDVKD. CDR3 nucleotides: TGTGCCACCAGTGATCAGGGGGCTGGTGGCTACACCTTC. This sequence encodes CATSDQGAGGYTF.

This clonotype was found a few times. The chain uses TRBV3-1 and TRBJ1-2; 8 bases are a match to TRBD1. Losses at the gene ends were 6 bases for V and 5 bases for J; bases not matched to a gene: 11. CDR1 is LGHDT, CDR2 YNNKEL, per germline (reference sequence). The CDR3 extends over 15 amino acids. This CDR3 reads CASSPNRGSTYGYTF. CDR3 DNA: TGTGCCAGCAGTCCCAACAGGGGGTCAACTTATGGCTACACCTTC. The variable domain in full, completed from reference TRBV3-1 and TRBJ1-2, reads DTAVSQTPKYLVTQMGNDKSIKCEQNLGHDTMYWYKQDSKKFLKIMFSYNNKELIINETVPNRFSPKSPDKAHLNLHINSLELGDSAVYFCASSPNRGSTYGYTFGSGTRLTVV.

This clonotype was counted only a few times. The chain joins TRBV6-2 or TRBV6-3 to TRBJ1-6; 9 nucleotides match TRBD1. The ends lost 6 bases at V and 7 bases at J; junction bases unmatched: 4. Germline-derived CDR1 and CDR2 are MNHEY and SVGEGT. This CDR3 is 14 amino acids long. CDR3 residues: CASRDRGPNSPLHF. The CDR3 coding sequence is TGTGCCAGCAGGGACAGGGGACCCAATTCACCCCTCCACTTT.

This clonotype was recorded many times. The chain links TRBV30 to TRBJ1-5, with TRBD1 matching over 10 bases. Germline V gene sequence: CDR1 GTSNPN, CDR2 SVGIG (reference sequence). J gave up 5 bases and V 3 bases, and 7 bases lay outside the gene matches. This CDR3 comprises 15 residues. As DNA, the CDR3 is TGTGCCTGGAGACCGGGACAGGGGAGCCATCAGCCCCAGCATTTT. It codes for CAWRPGQGSHQPQHF.

This clonotype occurred many times. J is TRBJ1-1 and V is TRBV3-1; perhaps TRBD1 as D (5 bases). Germline V gene sequence: CDR1 LGHDT, CDR2 YNNKEL (reference sequence). The length of the CDR3 is 14 residues. V was shortened by 5 bases and J by 2 bases, with 12 bases between the two germline ends. CDR3: CASSLGTGNTEAFF. In nucleotides, the CDR3 is TGTGCCAGCAGCTTAGGGACGGGAAACACTGAAGCTTTCTTT.

At least ten counts were recorded for this clonotype. V usage is TRBV6-5 and J usage is TRBJ1-5, with D possibly being TRBD1 (5 bases). In germline, CDR1 is MNHEY, CDR2 SVGAGI. The CDR3 runs 15 residues. The V end lost 2 bases, the J end lost 4 bases, and 12 bases lay between the germline ends. The CDR3 bases are TGTGCCAGCAGTTACAATGCAGGGAATAATCAGCCCCAGCATTTT. It specifies CASSYNAGNNQPQHF.

This clonotype was recorded many times. V is TRBV30 and J is TRBJ2-2, with D perhaps TRBD2 (6 bases). The germline V and J ends were trimmed by 0 bases and 6 bases, with 14 bases remaining between them. Germline loops: CDR1 GTSNPN, CDR2 SVGIG (reference sequence). CDR3 length: 15 residues. The CDR3 DNA sequence: TGTGCCTGGAGTGTAGGGACTTACCACGCCGGGGAGCTGTTTTTT. This translates into CAWSVGTYHAGELFF. The complete variable domain, with remaining parts taken from reference TRBV30 and TRBJ2-2, reads SQTIHQWPATLVQPVGSPLSLECTVEGTSNPNLYWYRQAAGRGLQLLFYSVGIGQISSEVPQNLSASRPQDRQFILSSKKLLLSDSGFYLCAWSVGTYHAGELFFGEGSRLTVL.

The chain links TRBV5-5 to TRBJ2-5, with D possibly TRBD1 on 6 matching bases. The germline CDR1 and CDR2 sequences are SGHKS and YYEKEE (reference sequence). The length of the CDR3 is 14 residues. The V end was cut by 4 bases, the J end by 10 bases, with 20 bases between. The CDR3 loop is CASSPVANRADQYF. CDR3 DNA sequence: TGTGCCAGCAGCCCGGTGGCCAACAGGGCCGACCAGTACTTC.

The chain combines TRBV30 with TRBJ2-5, with 8 bases lining up with TRBD2. The CDR3 has 15 residues. Trimming took 1 base from V and 3 from J; bases not matched to a gene: 7. Per germline, CDR1 GTSNPN and CDR2 SVGIG (reference sequence). The CDR3, as DNA: TGTGCCTGGAGTGATGCGGGACTAGTAAAAGAGACCCAGTACTTC. It encodes CAWSDAGLVKETQYF.

This clonotype was observed at least ten times. CDR3 amino acids: CAWCRTNPNYGYTF. CDR3 nucleotides: TGTGCCTGGTGCCGGACAAACCCTAACTATGGCTACACCTTC. The rearrangement uses TRBV30 and TRBJ1-2; the D gene is possibly TRBD1 (5 bases). Trimming pared 5 bases from V and 0 bases from J, leaving 13 bases between. The CDR3 covers 14 residues. Germline CDR1 reads GTSNPN; CDR2 reads SVGIG (reference sequence).

This clonotype was seen at least ten times. The chain employs TRBV14 and TRBJ2-5; 8 positions match TRBD1. CDR1 and CDR2 (germline): SGHDN, FVKESK. The CDR3 is 14 residues long. V shed 2 bases and J 4 bases; nucleotides not matched to a gene: 3. CDR3 DNA: TGTGCCAGCAGCCAACCCGGACAGGGAGAGACCCAGTACTTC. Translation: CASSQPGQGETQYF.

This clonotype was picked up many times. The chain has TRBV11-2 and TRBJ2-1; D gene ambiguous. Germline V gene lookup returns CDR1 SGHAT and CDR2 FQNNGV. Trimming took off 6 bases at V and 7 bases at J, with 7 bases between the two ends. This CDR3 spans 11 amino acids. CDR3 sequence: CASSGWNEQFF. The CDR3 coding sequence is TGTGCCAGCAGTGGGTGGAATGAGCAGTTCTTC.

A few counts support this clonotype. In DNA, the CDR3 is TGTGCCAGTAGTAGGAGAGAGACCCAGTACTTC. It codes for CASSRRETQYF. The V and J genes are TRBV19 and TRBJ2-5; D not certain. Trimming shortened V by 4 bases and J by 4 bases, and 4 bases separated the two germline ends. Germline CDR1 is LNHDA and CDR2 is SQIVND (reference sequence). The CDR3 is 11 residues long.

About this clonotype: This may be a read error: a much more frequent sequence differs by one nucleotide. J is TRBJ2-1 and V is TRBV5-8; possibly TRBD1 for D (6 bases). The J call may be mistaken, given a closer DNA end match to TRBJ2-7. Germline lookup yields CDR1 SGHTS and CDR2 YDEGEE. The CDR3 runs 14 residues. The CDR3 DNA sequence: TGTGCCAGCAGCTTGGGACAGGTCTACAATGAGCAGTACTTC. This sequence encodes CASSLGQVYNEQYF.

In its sample, this clonotype was seen a few times. The chain uses TRBV7-3 and TRBJ2-7, with D tentatively TRBD2 (6 bases). CDR3 length equals 19 residues. Deletions cut 0 bases from V and 0 bases from J, with 21 bases between. Germline V gives CDR1 SGHTA, CDR2 FQGTGA. The CDR3 DNA is TGTGCCAGCAGCTTAACCCAAAGCGGGCCAGTGGTCCACTCCTACGAGCAGTACTTC. As protein: CASSLTQSGPVVHSYEQYF.

The chain employs TRBV2 and TRBJ1-1, with TRBD1 matching over 8 bases. The CDR3 has 15 amino acids. J lost 4 bases, V lost 4 bases, and 8 bases had no gene match. The V gene's germline CDR1 is SNHLY and CDR2 FYNNEI. The CDR3 nucleotides are TGTGCCAGCAGTGGCCCCGGACAGGGAATCACTGAAGCTTTCTTT. Its translation: CASSGPGQGITEAFF.

This clonotype has a count of ten or more. The rearrangement joins TRBV24-1 to TRBJ2-7; 7 bases are shared with TRBD1. CDR3 length equals 16 residues. Germline CDR1 is KGHDR and CDR2 is SFDVKD. The trim removed 4 bases at V and 2 bases at J, leaving 10 bases unmatched. The DNA for the CDR3 is TGTGCCACCAGTGACCCCTTAAGGGACAGCCCCTACGAGCAGTACTTC. The encoded protein is CATSDPLRDSPYEQYF.

This clonotype was picked up many times. CDR3 in amino acids: CASSPGRGWGLNTEAFF. DNA for the CDR3: TGTGCCAGCAGCCCGGGCAGGGGATGGGGGTTGAACACTGAAGCTTTCTTT. The chain combines TRBV11-2 with TRBJ1-1; a weak D match, TRBD1 (6 bases). Deletions cut 5 bases from V and 0 bases from J, with 19 bases between. Germline V gives CDR1 SGHAT, CDR2 FQNNGV. The CDR3 loop spans 17 amino acids.

There are many counts of this clonotype. The chain joins TRBV13 to TRBJ2-7; 14 bases align to TRBD2. Germline lookup yields CDR1 PRHDT and CDR2 FYEKMQ (reference sequence). V shed 4 bases and J 2 bases; nucleotides not matched to a gene: 10. The CDR3 totals 18 residues. CDR3 bases: TGTGCCAGCAGCTCTAGGGGACTAGCGGGAGCAGTTGCCTACGAGCAGTACTTC. Translating gives CASSSRGLAGAVAYEQYF.